A single sample gave rise to the 10 T cell receptor beta chains below, sequenced in a study of CD8 T cells in ankylosing spondylitis. TCRdb itself ran the 5' RACE reads through MiXCR, one entry per CDR3 protein. This table holds over 25,000 distinct CDR3 sequences, 6.5% to 9.5% found once. Sequenced: blood. Receptors originate from a male donor with ankylosing spondylitis or in good health (not recorded which).

The chain employs TRBV28 and TRBJ1-4; no reliable D call. The CDR3 totals 16 residues. Trimming left V 5 bases short and J 8 bases short, with 21 bases between. The germline gives CDR1 MDHEN, CDR2 SYDVKM. The CDR3 here is CASSKAGGPIREKLFF. The CDR3 DNA sequence: TGTGCCAGCAGTAAGGCGGGCGGTCCCATCAGAGAAAAACTGTTTTTT.

This clonotype was found many times. The chain employs TRBV9 and TRBJ2-2; D is undetermined. Trimming removed 3 bases at V and 3 bases at J, with 9 bases between. The CDR3 length is 14 residues. Germline lookup yields CDR1 SGDLS and CDR2 YYNGEE. Written as DNA, the CDR3 is TGTGCCAGCAGCGCCCGGTTTTACACCGGGGAGCTGTTTTTT. It yields the protein CASSARFYTGELFF.

This clonotype has ten or more counts. The chain combines TRBV4-3 with TRBJ1-1; no definite D call. The CDR3 totals 15 residues. The V gene's germline CDR1 is LGHNA and CDR2 YSLEER. V lost 2 bases, J lost 3 bases, and 13 bases lay in between. CDR3 in amino acids: CASSQRALSYTEAFF. CDR3 in DNA: TGCGCCAGCAGCCAACGAGCCCTGTCCTACACTGAAGCTTTCTTT.

The V and J genes are TRBV2 and TRBJ2-7, with TRBD1 matching 9 bases. The CDR3 totals 14 residues. In germline, CDR1 is SNHLY, CDR2 FYNNEI. V gave up 5 bases and J gave up 8 bases; unmatched junction bases: 10. The CDR3 DNA is TGTGCCAGCAGTTCCGGGACAGGGACTGTTAAGCAGTACGTC. Its translation: CASSSGTGTVKQYV.

To note about this clonotype: A single base separates this from a much larger clone, so it may be a read error. This chain connects TRBV6-5 to TRBJ1-4; D gene uncertain. The germline V and J ends were trimmed by 6 bases and 8 bases, with 7 bases remaining between them. This CDR3 is 11 amino acids long. Germline V CDR1 and CDR2: MNHEY, SVGAGI. This chain's CDR3 is CASRYGEKLFF. The CDR3 bases are TGTGCCAGCAGATACGGCGAAAAACTGTTTTTT.

This rearrangement joins TRBV30 to TRBJ1-1, with a tentative D call TRBD1 (6 bases). Trimming took off 3 bases at V and 3 bases at J, with 8 bases between the two ends. CDR1 is GTSNPN, CDR2 SVGIG, per germline (reference sequence). The CDR3 contains 12 residues. The DNA for the CDR3 is TGTGCCTGGAGAGGGGGGGACACTGAAGCTTTCTTT. Residues: CAWRGGDTEAFF.

Note on this clonotype: A much larger clonotype is one base distant, so this may be a read error. V and J are TRBV10-3 and TRBJ2-2; 7 bases match TRBD1. The CDR3 contains 13 residues. The J segment lost 6 bases and the V segment lost 11 bases, leaving 9 bases of the junction unmatched. Germline lookup yields CDR1 ENHRY and CDR2 SYGVKD. The CDR3 region is CAVRDRLAGELFF. The CDR3 coding sequence is TGTGCCGTCCGGGACAGACTCGCCGGGGAGCTGTTTTTT.

This clonotype was counted a few times. The V call is TRBV20-1, the J call TRBJ1-1; 7 bases match TRBD1. The CDR3 is 12 residues long. The J segment lost 7 bases and the V segment lost 4 bases, leaving 6 bases of the junction unmatched. CDR1 is DFQATT, CDR2 SNEGSKA, per germline (reference sequence). The CDR3 here is CSANRGGNEAFF. CDR3 sequence (DNA): TGCAGTGCTAACAGGGGAGGTAATGAAGCTTTCTTT.

This clonotype has a count of ten or more. The chain recombines TRBV11-2 with TRBJ1-4; D is undetermined. The V gene's germline CDR1 is SGHAT and CDR2 FQNNGV. The germline V and J ends were trimmed by 5 bases and 7 bases, with 20 bases remaining between them. The CDR3 covers 16 residues. The CDR3 nucleotides are TGTGCCAGCAGCCCCGACGCGCGGGTAACAATTGAAAAACTGTTTTTT. This translates into CASSPDARVTIEKLFF.

In DNA form, the CDR3 reads TGCGCCAGCAGCCAAGATATGGCAGCTGAGGAGACCCAGTACTTC. Amino acid sequence: CASSQDMAAEETQYF. This chain joins TRBV4-3 and TRBJ2-5; no firm D call. With 0 bases removed from V and 5 bases from J, the gap between germline ends came to 13 bases. CDR3 length: 15 residues. Germline V CDR1 and CDR2: LGHNA, YSLEER.